This T cell receptor (beta chain) came from a study of blood T cell repertoires in COVID-19. Profiled with immunoSEQ multiplex PCR; TCRdb holds only in-frame clones, not every one. The data contain about 140,000 clones, around 85% of them singletons. Each participant's cohort was designated according to participant-reported clinical history. Sequencing was carried out using PBMCs or T cells enriched from blood (not recorded which). The TCR originated in a woman aged 40 to 50 who had recovered from COVID-19.

The CDR3 sequence is CASSYSPGLAWEQFF. CDR3 nucleotide sequence: TGTGCCAGCAGTTACTCTCCGGGACTAGCTTGGGAGCAGTTCTTC. This chain links TRBV6-5 with TRBJ2-1; 9 nucleotides line up with TRBD2. Germline V gene data show CDR1 as MNHEY and CDR2 as SVGAGI. V was pared by 0 bases and J by 10 bases, with 7 bases of the junction left unmatched. The CDR3 covers 15 residues.